This TCR beta chain was recovered during a study of blood T cell repertoires in COVID-19. The overall study: COVID-19 samples from acute and convalescent phases originated in the United States, Italy and Spain. Nucleic acid was either cDNA or gDNA, and it came from T cells, B-cell-depleted T cells, or PBMCs.

Original handling: Nucleated cell counts were estimated from reference gene primer amplification. Assay used: immunoSEQ multiplex PCR; TCRdb lists only in-frame clones, some missing. V and J calls and clone size follow that table, whereas D and trimming were derived from the DNA. This sample has roughly 200,000 clones; more than 60% occur once, and the top ten carry approximately 15%. The CDR3 loop spans 14 amino acids. V lost 7 bases and J lost 8, with 20 bases in between. Germline CDR1 reads SNHLY; CDR2 reads FYNNEI. This receptor was taken from a man aged 50 to 59 who had recovered from COVID-19. Sequencing used peripheral blood. The gene calls are TRBV2 and TRBJ1-2, with a weak D call TRBD1 (5 bases). CDR3 in amino acids: CASMTKTGGVGYTF. The CDR3 bases are TGTGCCAGCATGACGAAAACCGGGGGGGTGGGCTACACCTTC.